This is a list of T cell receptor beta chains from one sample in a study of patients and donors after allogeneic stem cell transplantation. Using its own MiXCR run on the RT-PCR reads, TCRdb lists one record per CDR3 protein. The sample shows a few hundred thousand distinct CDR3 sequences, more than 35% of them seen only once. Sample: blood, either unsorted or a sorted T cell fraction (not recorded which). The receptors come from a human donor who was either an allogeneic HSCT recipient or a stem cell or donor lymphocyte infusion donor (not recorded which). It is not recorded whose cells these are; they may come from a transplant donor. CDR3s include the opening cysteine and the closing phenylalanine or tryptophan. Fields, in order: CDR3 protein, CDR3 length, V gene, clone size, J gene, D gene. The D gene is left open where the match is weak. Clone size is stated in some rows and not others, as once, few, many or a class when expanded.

CDR3: CASSFSGPANYGYTF; length: 15; V: TRBV12-3/TRBV12-4; size: .; J: TRBJ1-2; D: .
CDR3: CASSLGQGRTDTQYF; length: 15; V: TRBV7-8; size: .; J: TRBJ2-3; D: .
CDR3: CASGLGGNQPQHF; length: 13; V: TRBV27; size: .; J: TRBJ1-5; D: .
CDR3: CASSRQGRFGYTF; length: 13; V: TRBV12-3/TRBV12-4; size: .; J: TRBJ1-2; D: TRBD1
CDR3: CASSTGTGGFDTQYF; length: 15; V: TRBV27; size: few; J: TRBJ2-3; D: TRBD1
CDR3: CASSARNTGLREKLFF; length: 16; V: TRBV3-1; size: .; J: TRBJ1-4; D: .
CDR3: CASSSLGTGPVYSNQPQHF; length: 19; V: TRBV14; size: few; J: TRBJ1-5; D: TRBD1
CDR3: CSARVAGLSNQPQHF; length: 15; V: TRBV20-1; size: few; J: TRBJ1-5; D: .
CDR3: CSVRGASNQPQHF; length: 13; V: TRBV20-1; size: few; J: TRBJ1-5; D: .
CDR3: CSVGVTHYGYTF; length: 12; V: TRBV29-1; size: .; J: TRBJ1-2; D: .
CDR3: CATSRDLWTKNSGGLNEQFF; length: 20; V: TRBV15; size: .; J: TRBJ2-1; D: TRBD2
CDR3: CASSFYETSGGYEQYF; length: 16; V: TRBV7-2; size: .; J: TRBJ2-7; D: TRBD2
CDR3: CATAEDVARQPQHF; length: 14; V: TRBV15; size: many; J: TRBJ1-5; D: .
CDR3: CASSYSGTGSDGYTF; length: 15; V: TRBV6-5; size: .; J: TRBJ1-2; D: TRBD1
CDR3: CASSLGVRETQYF; length: 13; V: TRBV5-4; size: few; J: TRBJ2-5; D: .
CDR3: CASSGAWGEETQYF; length: 14; V: TRBV5-1; size: once; J: TRBJ2-5; D: .
CDR3: CASSLDAQMNTEAFF; length: 15; V: TRBV12-3/TRBV12-4; size: .; J: TRBJ1-1; D: .
CDR3: CASSVAAELPLSGNTIYF; length: 18; V: TRBV9; size: .; J: TRBJ1-3; D: .
CDR3: CASSQRTGGTYEQYF; length: 15; V: TRBV4-2; size: .; J: TRBJ2-7; D: TRBD1
CDR3: CASSLPLSGKVTEAFF; length: 16; V: TRBV4-1; size: .; J: TRBJ1-1; D: .
CDR3: CASSSTPGQIYYGYTF; length: 16; V: TRBV5-1; size: few; J: TRBJ1-2; D: .
CDR3: CASRMGQGRGQPQHF; length: 15; V: TRBV12-3/TRBV12-4; size: few; J: TRBJ1-5; D: .
CDR3: CASSPNSQGVVIDYGYTF; length: 18; V: TRBV6-6; size: .; J: TRBJ1-2; D: TRBD1
CDR3: CSVGTRRALNGYTF; length: 14; V: TRBV29-1; size: .; J: TRBJ1-2; D: .